The sequence of this TCR beta chain was determined in a study of OX40 agonist ivuxolimab in advanced cancers. Whole-study results and caveats: Which antigen the expanded peripheral T cells recognized is unknown. Some patients without response likewise showed low normalized clonal expansion.

Method: immunoSEQ multiplex PCR; TCRdb's copy keeps in-frame clones and lacks some. Seen here are around 63,000 clones, 75% to 90% observed once, and the top ten hold approximately 10%. In the case of this clone: The antigen remains unidentified.

Here the sequenced sample was CD4+ or CD8+ T cells sorted from blood, taken in a trial of the OX40 agonist ivuxolimab. This receptor was taken from an adult with an advanced solid tumor such as melanoma, head and neck, liver or kidney cancer.

The CDR3 loop is CASSIWAGQPQHF. As DNA, the CDR3 is TGTGCCAGTAGTATCTGGGCCGGACAGCCCCAGCATTTT. The chain combines TRBV19 with TRBJ1-5; D is uncertain. V dropped 3 bases and J dropped 7 bases, with 10 bases sitting between them. Looked up from germline, CDR1 is LNHDA and CDR2 is SQIVND (reference sequence). The CDR3 runs 13 residues.